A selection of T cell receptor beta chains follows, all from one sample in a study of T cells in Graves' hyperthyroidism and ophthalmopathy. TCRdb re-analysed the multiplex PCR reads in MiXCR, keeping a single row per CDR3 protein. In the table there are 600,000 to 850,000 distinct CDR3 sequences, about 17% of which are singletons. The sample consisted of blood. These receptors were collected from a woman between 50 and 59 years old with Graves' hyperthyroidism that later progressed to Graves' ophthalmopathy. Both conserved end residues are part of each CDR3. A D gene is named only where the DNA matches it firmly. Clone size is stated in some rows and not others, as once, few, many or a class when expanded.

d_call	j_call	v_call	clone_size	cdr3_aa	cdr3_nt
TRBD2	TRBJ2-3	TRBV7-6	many	CASSWLSGGPTSSTDTQYF	TGTGCCAGCAGCTGGCTTAGCGGGGGGCCAACTTCTAGCACAGATACGCAGTATTTT
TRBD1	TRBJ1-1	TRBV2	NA	CASLDRGYLGAFF	TGTGCCAGCCTGGACAGGGGGTACCTCGGGGCTTTCTTT
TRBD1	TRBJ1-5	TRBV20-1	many	CSAEQGPNSNQPQHF	TGCAGTGCTGAACAGGGGCCCAATAGCAATCAGCCCCAGCATTTT
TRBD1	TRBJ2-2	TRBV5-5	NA	CASSRQGWNTGELFF	TGTGCCAGCAGCAGACAGGGTTGGAACACCGGGGAGCTGTTTTTT
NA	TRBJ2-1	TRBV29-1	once	CSGLPLQVSSYNEQFF	TGCAGCGGACTCCCTCTGCAAGTAAGCTCCTACAATGAGCAGTTCTTC
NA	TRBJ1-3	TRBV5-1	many	CASRRDWNGDTIYF	TGCGCCAGCCGAAGGGACTGGAACGGGGACACCATATATTTT
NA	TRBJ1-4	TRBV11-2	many	CASSFSGISGELFF	TGTGCCAGCAGCTTCTCGGGGATTTCGGGAGAACTGTTTTTT
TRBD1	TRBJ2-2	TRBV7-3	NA	CASSSSGTGLTGELFF	TGTGCCAGCAGCTCCTCCGGGACAGGGTTAACCGGGGAGCTGTTTTTT
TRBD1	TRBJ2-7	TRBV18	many	CASSFSTGQGVSYEQYF	TGTGCCAGCTCATTCTCCACGGGACAGGGGGTTTCCTACGAGCAGTACTTC
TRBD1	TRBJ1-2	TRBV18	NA	CASSSRDRGFNGYTF	TGTGCCAGCTCTTCCCGGGACAGGGGTTTTAATGGCTACACCTTC
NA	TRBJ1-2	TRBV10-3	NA	CATRGLGGYTF	TGTGCCACCCGGGGACTGGGTGGCTACACCTTC
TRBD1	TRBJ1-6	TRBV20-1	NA	CSALVSPGQGISPLHF	TGCAGTGCCCTCGTTAGCCCCGGACAGGGTATTTCACCCCTCCACTTT
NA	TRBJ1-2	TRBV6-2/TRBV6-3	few	CASSHGGGYTF	TGTGCCAGCAGCCACGGCGGGGGCTACACCTTC
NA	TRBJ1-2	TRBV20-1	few	CSASPRVGGYTF	TGCAGTGCTAGTCCCAGGGTGGGTGGCTACACCTTC
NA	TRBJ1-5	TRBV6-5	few	CASSYRGEKQPQHF	TGTGCCAGCAGTTATAGAGGAGAGAAGCAGCCCCAGCATTTT